The 20 T cell receptor beta chains reported below all come from one sample, sequenced in a study of T cell changes during pregnancy in multiple sclerosis. Sequencing was performed with immunoSEQ multiplex PCR; in TCRdb, only in-frame clones are kept and a portion is missing. The table has about 54,000 clones, about nine tenths seen once. Sequencing was performed on peripheral blood, taken after pregnancy. The origin of the receptors is a female donor in good health, enrolled as a control in a pregnancy study.

The CDR3 region has the DNA TGTGCCACCTCGCAGCAGGGGCAAACTGAAGCTTTCTTT. Amino acids: CATSQQGQTEAFF. This chain links TRBV19 with TRBJ1-1, with TRBD1 as a possible D gene (6 bases). This CDR3 region has 13 residues. Germline V CDR1 and CDR2: LNHDA, SQIVND (reference sequence). Between the trimmed V and J ends, which lost 10 bases and 5 bases, there was a span of 17 bases.

The V gene is TRBV30, the J gene TRBJ2-3, with TRBD2 matching 7 bases. After removal of 8 bases from V and 0 bases from J, the junction contained 8 bases not matched to a gene. The CDR3 contains 14 residues. Germline lookup yields CDR1 GTSNPN and CDR2 SVGIG (reference sequence). The CDR3 bases are TGTGCCGCGGGAGAGGGTCTTAGCACAGATACGCAGTATTTT. Protein sequence: CAAGEGLSTDTQYF.

The chain combines TRBV19 with TRBJ1-6; TRBD1 aligns across 7 bases. After removal of 9 bases from V and 5 bases from J, the junction contained 7 bases not matched to a gene. The germline CDR1 and CDR2 sequences are LNHDA and SQIVND (reference sequence). The CDR3 runs to 14 residues. The CDR3 nucleotides read TGTGCCAGCGATCCGACAGGGCATAATTCACCCCTCCACTTT. Translation gives CASDPTGHNSPLHF.

V usage is TRBV7-8 and J usage is TRBJ1-4; no firm D call. This CDR3 contains 16 residues. The V gene's germline CDR1 is SGHVS and CDR2 FQNEAQ. Trimming cost V 1 base and J 7 bases, with 16 bases left between them. In DNA form, the CDR3 reads TGTGCCAGCAGCTTAGGGCCGGGGAGGTGGCGTGAAAAACTGTTTTTT. Translated: CASSLGPGRWREKLFF. The full variable domain, rest sourced from reference TRBV7-8 and TRBJ1-4, is GAGVSQSPRYKVAKRGQDVALRCDPISGHVSLFWYQQALGQGPEFLTYFQNEAQLDKSGLPSDRFFAERPEGSVSTLKIQRTQQEDSAVYLCASSLGPGRWREKLFFGSGTQLSVL.

The V gene is TRBV2, the J gene TRBJ1-3, with TRBD1 as a possible D gene (5 bases). V gave up 5 bases and J gave up 0 bases, with 14 bases separating them. The CDR3 consists of 16 residues. Germline CDR1 SNHLY, CDR2 FYNNEI. In DNA, the CDR3 is TGTGCCAGCAGTAGGTTGGGGGGGAACTCTGGAAACACCATATATTTT. It is translated as CASSRLGGNSGNTIYF.

This sequence joins TRBV28 and TRBJ1-1, with D possibly matching TRBD1 (6 bases). Germline CDR1 reads MDHEN; CDR2 reads SYDVKM. This CDR3 is built from 17 residues. The germline V and J ends were trimmed by 2 bases and 0 bases, with 16 bases remaining between them. The CDR3 loop reads CASSLTGRQGMNTEAFF. The CDR3 nucleotides read TGTGCCAGCAGTTTAACAGGTAGGCAGGGGATGAACACTGAAGCTTTCTTT.

The chain links TRBV9 to TRBJ2-7; no reliable D call. Germline V gene data show CDR1 as SGDLS and CDR2 as YYNGEE. Trimming removed 0 bases from V and 0 bases from J, with 7 bases in between. The CDR3 spans 14 residues. The CDR3 DNA is TGTGCCAGCAGCGTAGGACACCTCTCCTACGAGCAGTACTTC. It specifies CASSVGHLSYEQYF.

This clone was seen just once. V gene TRBV19 combines with J gene TRBJ1-5; tentatively, D is TRBD1 (5 bases). In germline, CDR1 is LNHDA, CDR2 SQIVND (reference sequence). The CDR3 spans 15 residues. Trimming took 4 bases from V and 2 from J, leaving 12 bases between them. CDR3 nucleotide sequence: TGTGCCAGTAGTACAGGGCCGGTTGGCAATCAGCCCCAGCATTTT. Amino acids: CASSTGPVGNQPQHF.

Only one count was recorded for this clone. This chain uses TRBV6-5 with TRBJ1-2, with D perhaps TRBD1 (6 bases). The CDR3 loop spans 15 amino acids. Germline CDR1 MNHEY, CDR2 SVGAGI. The V gene lost 0 bases and the J gene lost 4 bases, with 12 bases spanning the gap. CDR3 nucleotides: TGTGCCAGCAGTTACTCCGGGGCAGGGGTCTATGGCTACACCTTC. It encodes CASSYSGAGVYGYTF.

The chain carries TRBV5-1 and TRBJ1-6, with 8 bases aligning to TRBD1. This CDR3 is 15 amino acids long. V lost 0 bases and J lost 7; bases outside the gene matches: 3. Germline V gene lookup returns CDR1 SGHRS and CDR2 YFSETQ. CDR3 DNA: TGCGCCAGCAGCTTGGACAGGGGGAGCAATTCACCCCTCCACTTT. Amino acid sequence: CASSLDRGSNSPLHF.

J is TRBJ1-2 and V is TRBV7-9, with 7 positions matching TRBD1. The V gene's germline CDR1 is SEHNR and CDR2 FQNEAQ (reference sequence). This CDR3 spans 16 amino acids. Trimming at V came to 1 base and at J to 5 bases, leaving 10 bases not matched to a gene. The CDR3 nucleotides read TGTGCCAGCAGCTTAGGGCCCCCGGGACAGACGTATGGCTACACCTTC. It codes for CASSLGPPGQTYGYTF.

This clone is medium-sized in the sample. The J gene is TRBJ1-1, the V gene TRBV19, with unresolved D. The CDR3 is 13 residues long. CDR1 is LNHDA, CDR2 SQIVND, per germline (reference sequence). Trimming pared 6 bases from V and 4 bases from J, leaving 12 bases between. CDR3 region: CASRRDPLTEAFF. In DNA form, the CDR3 reads TGTGCCAGTAGGAGGGATCCCCTCACTGAAGCTTTCTTT.

This chain joins TRBV25-1 and TRBJ1-2, with unresolved D. V lost 6 bases to trimming and J lost 7 bases, with 9 bases between them. The V gene's germline CDR1 is MGHDK and CDR2 SYGVNS. This CDR3 spans 11 amino acids. The CDR3: CASSARVGYTF. Here the CDR3 DNA reads TGTGCCAGCAGCGCAAGAGTTGGCTACACCTTC.

The V call is TRBV12-1, the J call TRBJ1-4. TRBV12-1 is given as a pseudogene. This CDR3 is 13 amino acids long. The CDR3 DNA reads TGTGCCAGCAGCCCCGAGATTAATGAAAAACTGTTTTTT. Amino acid sequence: CASSPEINEKLFF.

The chain joins TRBV28 to TRBJ1-1, with D uncertain. The CDR3 contains 13 residues. Germline CDR1 is MDHEN and CDR2 is SYDVKM. Trimming took 1 base from V and 0 from J, leaving 3 bases between them. This CDR3 is CASSLSVNTEAFF. CDR3 nucleotides: TGTGCCAGCAGTTTATCAGTGAACACTGAAGCTTTCTTT.

The chain combines TRBV19 with TRBJ2-3; 8 bases align to TRBD1. The CDR3 extends over 15 amino acids. CDR1 is LNHDA and CDR2 is SQIVND in the germline V gene (reference sequence). Trimming cost V 5 bases and J 1 base; bases outside gene matches: 5. Written as DNA, the CDR3 is TGTGCCAGTAGTCGTACAGGGGGTGGCACAGATACGCAGTATTTT. Its protein is CASSRTGGGTDTQYF.

V gene TRBV2 combines with J gene TRBJ1-4; D unclear. Trimming shortened V by 4 bases and J by 7 bases, and 13 bases separated the two germline ends. The CDR3 spans 14 residues. CDR1 and CDR2 from the germline V gene are SNHLY and FYNNEI. CDR3 coding DNA: TGTGCCAGCAGTGTAGGCGGGGATTCTGAAAAACTGTTTTTT. Translated: CASSVGGDSEKLFF. The whole variable domain, filled in from reference TRBV2 and TRBJ1-4, reads EPEVTQTPSHQVTQMGQEVILRCVPISNHLYFYWYRQILGQKVEFLVSFYNNEISEKSEIFDDQFSVERPDGSNFTLKIRSTKLEDSAMYFCASSVGGDSEKLFFGSGTQLSVL.

This sequence joins TRBV2 and TRBJ1-2; tentative D call: TRBD1 (5 bases). This CDR3 is built from 12 residues. Trimming pared 6 bases from V and 8 bases from J, leaving 13 bases between. Germline lookup yields CDR1 SNHLY and CDR2 FYNNEI. This CDR3 is CASRWGPGGYTF. In DNA form, the CDR3 reads TGTGCCAGCAGATGGGGCCCAGGGGGCTACACCTTC. The full variable domain, its missing parts supplied by reference TRBV2 and TRBJ1-2, is EPEVTQTPSHQVTQMGQEVILRCVPISNHLYFYWYRQILGQKVEFLVSFYNNEISEKSEIFDDQFSVERPDGSNFTLKIRSTKLEDSAMYFCASRWGPGGYTFGSGTRLTVV.

The chain employs TRBV4-2 and TRBJ2-5; TRBD2 matches at 11 bases. Trimming cost V 1 base and J 1 base; bases outside gene matches: 14. The CDR3 loop spans 20 amino acids. Germline CDR1 and CDR2: LGHNA and YNFKEQ. CDR3 nucleotide sequence: TGTGCCAGCAGCCAAGGCCGCAGGCTAGCGGGGGGACTATCCCAAGAGACCCAGTACTTC. Translating it yields CASSQGRRLAGGLSQETQYF.

V is TRBV5-1 and J is TRBJ2-5; 13 bases match TRBD2. Unmatched junction bases numbered 2, after V lost 4 bases and J lost 2 bases. There are 15 residues in the CDR3. The germline V gene encodes CDR1 SGHRS and CDR2 YFSETQ. The DNA for the CDR3 is TGCGCCAGCAGCCAGGGACTAGCGGGGCAAGAGACCCAGTACTTC. It translates to CASSQGLAGQETQYF. Full variable domain (outside the CDR3, taken from reference TRBV5-1 and TRBJ2-5): KAGVTQTPRYLIKTRGQQVTLSCSPISGHRSVSWYQQTPGQGLQFLFEYFSETQRNKGNFPGRFSGRQFSNSRSEMNVSTLELGDSALYLCASSQGLAGQETQYFGPGTRLLVL.